This is a list of T cell receptor beta chains from one sample in a study of blood T cells in healthy people across ages. Each CDR3 protein is one row after TCRdb ran MiXCR on the 5' RACE reads. The sample includes about 1,600,000 distinct CDR3 sequences, roughly 40% seen only once; the top ten take under 8%. Sequencing was performed on blood. The receptors were gathered from a woman aged 18-35 years in good health. Each CDR3 is given with its conserved first and last residue. D genes are given only for firm matches. A row's size may be missing; if present it is once, few, many or a size class.

d_gene	abundance	v_gene	j_gene	CDR3nt	CDR3aa
TRBD1	.	TRBV7-9	TRBJ1-5	TGTGCCAGCAGCTCCGAAGACAGGGGGCGTAGTCAGCCCCAGCATTTT	CASSSEDRGRSQPQHF
.	.	TRBV20-1	TRBJ1-2	TGCAGTGCTAGAACCGACAATGGCTACACCTTC	CSARTDNGYTF
TRBD1	.	TRBV12-3/TRBV12-4	TRBJ2-6	TGTGCCAGCAGTCCCGGACAGGGTCCCTTTACTGGGGCCAACGTCCTGACTTTC	CASSPGQGPFTGANVLTF
TRBD2	many	TRBV18	TRBJ2-1	TGTGCCAGCTCACGGACTAGCGGGACCTACAATGAGCAGTTCTTC	CASSRTSGTYNEQFF
.	.	TRBV20-1	TRBJ2-3	TGCAGTGCCACTCGTGGGGGGATAGGGGATACGCAGTATTTT	CSATRGGIGDTQYF
TRBD1	few	TRBV29-1	TRBJ1-2	TGCAGCGTCGGACAGGGATTCTATGGCTACACCTTC	CSVGQGFYGYTF
.	once	TRBV20-1	TRBJ1-1	TGCAGTGCCCCGGACAGTCATAGGGCTTTCTTT	CSAPDSHRAFF
TRBD2	.	TRBV5-8	TRBJ2-5	TGTGCCAGCAGCTTGGGAGCCGGGAGGGGGCAAGAGACCCAGTACTTC	CASSLGAGRGQETQYF
.	.	TRBV10-1	TRBJ2-3	TGCGCCAGCAGTGCCGGCCCCACAGATACGCAGTATTTT	CASSAGPTDTQYF
TRBD1	few	TRBV13	TRBJ2-7	TGTGCCAGCAGCTTAAGGGACAGGGTCCCCTACGAGCAGTACTTC	CASSLRDRVPYEQYF
.	.	TRBV6-4	TRBJ2-1	TGTGCCAGCAGTCCCTCGGGGAGGACTGAGCAGTTCTTC	CASSPSGRTEQFF
TRBD2	many	TRBV7-2	TRBJ2-7	TGTGCCAGCAGCTCGTTAGCGGGAGTACGCAACGAGCAGTACTTC	CASSSLAGVRNEQYF
TRBD1	.	TRBV4-1	TRBJ2-7	TGCGCCAGCAGCCAAGACGAGACAGGGCCCTACGAGCAGTACTTC	CASSQDETGPYEQYF
.	.	TRBV29-1	TRBJ2-7	TGCAGCGCCGCGCAGGGGATATACGAGCAGTACTTC	CSAAQGIYEQYF
.	.	TRBV29-1	TRBJ2-3	TGCAGCGTTGAAGGTCACGGACTTACAGATACGCAGTATTTT	CSVEGHGLTDTQYF
TRBD2	.	TRBV10-3	TRBJ2-5	TGTGCCATCAGTGGCGCGGATAGCGGGTACCAAGAGGCCCAGTACTTC	CAISGADSGYQEAQYF
TRBD1	few	TRBV5-1	TRBJ2-7	TGCGCCAGCAGCGTCCGGGACAGCGATTACGAGCAGTACTTC	CASSVRDSDYEQYF
.	.	TRBV5-4	TRBJ1-2	TGTGCCAGCAGCGCGACCGATATGGGCTCAGGGATAGACTATGGCTACACCTTC	CASSATDMGSGIDYGYTF
TRBD2	.	TRBV20-1	TRBJ2-3	TGCAGTGCTCGCGGGACTAGCGGGATAGATACGCAGTATTTT	CSARGTSGIDTQYF
TRBD1	few	TRBV5-1	TRBJ1-2	TGCGCCAGCAGGGACGACAGGGGCGGCTACACCTTC	CASRDDRGGYTF
.	.	TRBV4-1	TRBJ1-1	TGCGCCAGCAGCCTAAAGGGGCGGACTGAAGCTTTCTTT	CASSLKGRTEAFF
TRBD2	.	TRBV5-4	TRBJ2-1	TGTGCCAGCAGTCCCGGGACTAGCGGGAATCGGGAGCAGTTCTTC	CASSPGTSGNREQFF
.	few	TRBV2	TRBJ2-7	TGTGCCAGCAGTGGCTTCGGGCCGAAGTACGAGCAGTACTTC	CASSGFGPKYEQYF
.	.	TRBV6-1	TRBJ2-3	TGTGCCAGCAGTCCAGACATTGTTACGCAGTATTTT	CASSPDIVTQYF
.	.	TRBV20-1	TRBJ1-1	TGCAGTGCTAGAGTAACGGACACTGAAGCTTTCTTT	CSARVTDTEAFF
TRBD1	.	TRBV7-9	TRBJ1-6	TGTGCCAGCAGCCTACCACAGGGGAGAACGTCACCCCTCCACTTT	CASSLPQGRTSPLHF
.	few	TRBV5-1	TRBJ2-1	TGCGCCAGCAGCTTCTCCGGGACTCCGAGCTCCTACAATGAGCAGTTCTTC	CASSFSGTPSSYNEQFF
.	.	TRBV21-1	TRBJ2-6	TGTGCCAGCAGCAAATATAAAGGGGCTGGGGCCAACGTCCTGACTTTC	CASSKYKGAGANVLTF
TRBD1	.	TRBV30	TRBJ1-2	TGTGCCTGGGCCACGGACAGGGGTCCCTATGGCTACACCTTC	CAWATDRGPYGYTF
.	few	TRBV6-6	TRBJ1-1	TGTGCCAGCAGTTATTCGGGGAGCGCTGAAGCTTTCTTT	CASSYSGSAEAFF
TRBD1	many	TRBV5-1	TRBJ1-5	TGCGCCAGCAGCTTGATGACAGGGGGCAATCAGCCCCAGCATTTT	CASSLMTGGNQPQHF
TRBD2	.	TRBV20-1	TRBJ2-3	TGCAGTGCCGCTACCGGGACTAGCAGTCTGGCGCAGTATTTT	CSAATGTSSLAQYF
.	few	TRBV7-2	TRBJ2-3	TGTGCCAGCAGCTTAGTAGAAGGATCAGATACGCAGTATTTT	CASSLVEGSDTQYF
.	.	TRBV6-5	TRBJ2-7	TGTGCCAGCAGCCTCTCGCCCCCGGGGGCCTACGAGCAGTACTTC	CASSLSPPGAYEQYF
TRBD2	.	TRBV20-1	TRBJ2-7	TGCAGTGCTAGAGAAACGGCTAGCGGGTCCTACGAGCAGTACTTC	CSARETASGSYEQYF
TRBD1	once	TRBV7-6	TRBJ2-7	TGTGCCAGCAGCTTAGGCCCCGGCGGGACAGGGTGGGACGAGCAGTACTTC	CASSLGPGGTGWDEQYF
TRBD1	.	TRBV5-1	TRBJ2-5	TGTGCCAGCAGCTTAGCCGGGACAGGGGAAGAGACCCAGTACTTC	CASSLAGTGEETQYF
TRBD1	few	TRBV6-6	TRBJ2-7	TGTGCCAGCGGGACAGGCCTAGCCTACGAGCAGTACTTC	CASGTGLAYEQYF
TRBD1	.	TRBV7-9	TRBJ2-7	TGTGCCAGCCCGGGACAGCCGTCCTACGAGCAGTACTTC	CASPGQPSYEQYF
.	.	TRBV20-1	TRBJ2-5	TGCAGTGCTAGAGATCACCCAGCGGGTAAAGAGACCCAGTACTTC	CSARDHPAGKETQYF
.	.	TRBV7-2	TRBJ2-1	TGTGCCAGCAGCTTTTTGGGCGTCGCTATGAGCTCCTACAATGAGCAGTTCTTC	CASSFLGVAMSSYNEQFF
.	.	TRBV29-1	TRBJ2-2	TGCAGCGTCGGACCCCGTCCTAGATCCGGGGAGCTGTTTTTT	CSVGPRPRSGELFF
.	.	TRBV5-6	TRBJ1-3	TGTGCCAGCAGCTTGGGGGGGCTTTACTCTGGAAACACCATATATTTT	CASSLGGLYSGNTIYF
TRBD1	few	TRBV11-2	TRBJ1-4	TGTGCCAGCAGCCTGGATGGACAGGGGGCCACCGAACTGTTTTTT	CASSLDGQGATELFF
.	.	TRBV11-3	TRBJ2-1	TGTGCCAGCAGTTCCACCGGGACGGTGAACAATGAGCAGTTCTTC	CASSSTGTVNNEQFF
TRBD1	.	TRBV18	TRBJ1-1	TGTGCCAGCTCACCATCGACAGGGGGCTTTCGGAACACTGAAGCTTTCTTT	CASSPSTGGFRNTEAFF
.	few	TRBV15	TRBJ2-5	TGTGCCACCAGCACCATCGACAGCGTACAAGAGACCCAGTACTTC	CATSTIDSVQETQYF
.	.	TRBV4-2	TRBJ2-7	TGTGCCAGCAGCCAAGAACCACAGGGCTACGAGCAGTACTTC	CASSQEPQGYEQYF
TRBD1	.	TRBV3-1	TRBJ2-7	TGTGCCAGCAGCCAAGACCGGACAGGGCGCTACGAGCAGTACTTC	CASSQDRTGRYEQYF
.	.	TRBV6-5	TRBJ1-2	TGTGCCAGCAGTTACTCAGCAGGAGTTTGGGATGGGGGCTACACCTTC	CASSYSAGVWDGGYTF
.	.	TRBV28	TRBJ1-6	TGTGCCAGCAGTTTTGGGCCTTCCGATAATTCACCCCTCCACTTT	CASSFGPSDNSPLHF
.	.	TRBV5-1	TRBJ2-1	TGCGCCAGCAGCCTGAATGGTGGGCAGTTCTTC	CASSLNGGQFF
TRBD1	few	TRBV20-1	TRBJ2-3	TGCAGTGCGGCTCCGGGACAGGGAACAGATACGCAGTATTTT	CSAAPGQGTDTQYF
.	.	TRBV12-3/TRBV12-4	TRBJ2-4	TGTGCCAGCAGGGGTGTCAAAAACATTCAGTACTTC	CASRGVKNIQYF
TRBD2	.	TRBV20-1	TRBJ2-1	TGCAGTGCTAGAAAGCCAGGACTAGCGGGAGGACCCAGCTCCTACAATGAGCAGTTCTTC	CSARKPGLAGGPSSYNEQFF
.	few	TRBV6-1	TRBJ2-5	TGTGCCAGCAGCGGTAGCTCCGGGCAAGAGACCCAGTACTTC	CASSGSSGQETQYF
.	few	TRBV7-8	TRBJ2-5	TGTGCCAGCAGCTTAGCGGGACTGCTGTACCAAGAGACCCAGTACTTC	CASSLAGLLYQETQYF
.	.	TRBV5-6	TRBJ1-2	TGTGCCAGCAGCCTCTTAGGATCTGAGGGGACTTACTATGGCTACACCTTC	CASSLLGSEGTYYGYTF
.	.	TRBV18	TRBJ2-1	TGTGCCAGCTCACCACCGGATTTGGGGCAGTTCTTC	CASSPPDLGQFF